Detailed here is one T cell receptor (beta chain). These data come from a study of blood T cell repertoires in COVID-19. Across the study: Samples came from the United States, Italy and Spain, spanning acute and convalescent COVID-19. T cells, B-cell-depleted T cells, or PBMCs supplied cDNA or gDNA.

The CDR3 has 12 residues. The V end was cut by 3 bases, the J end by 10 bases, with 13 bases between. In the source study's methods: From reference gene primer amplification, estimates of nucleated cell counts were derived. Produced via immunoSEQ multiplex PCR; TCRdb's table is partial and in-frame only. V, J and clone size were drawn from that table, and D and trimming were deduced from the DNA. Of a few hundred thousand clones in the sample, around 83% are singletons; the top ten hold 8.9%. The chain has TRBV12-3 or TRBV12-4 and TRBJ2-7; a weak D match, TRBD2 (6 bases). The source is a man older than 75 with acute or convalescent COVID-19. Sequencing was done on a sample of peripheral blood. The DNA for the CDR3 is TGTGCCAGCAGTTTGGGGACTCCGGTACAGTACTTC. Residues: CASSLGTPVQYF.